This passage covers 32 T cell receptor beta chains from one sample sequenced in a study of T cell responses to AZD1222 COVID-19 vaccine. The table came from immunoSEQ multiplex PCR; TCRdb's copy has only in-frame clones and leaves some out. The sample has about 91,000 clones, 70% to 90% seen once. Specimen: peripheral blood, collected on day 0 of AZD1222 vaccination. These receptors came from an adult in good health.

This sequence joins TRBV18 and TRBJ2-2, with D unclear. V gave up 5 bases and J gave up 1 base, with 8 bases separating them. CDR1 and CDR2 from the germline V gene are KGHSH and LQKENI. The CDR3 is 14 amino acids. The CDR3 sequence: CASSAQKNTGELFF. In DNA form, the CDR3 reads TGTGCCAGCTCAGCTCAGAAGAACACCGGGGAGCTGTTTTTT.

The V gene is TRBV7-8, the J gene TRBJ2-3, with no clear D. The CDR3 sequence is 12 residues long. CDR1 and CDR2 (germline): SGHVS, FQNEAQ. V was clipped by 6 bases and J by 5 bases, with 9 bases between them. CDR3 coding DNA: TGTGCCAGCAGGGAGTTCGGAGATACGCAGTATTTT. It translates to CASREFGDTQYF.

The chain recombines TRBV6-5 with TRBJ1-1; D is possibly TRBD1 (5 bases). V dropped 2 bases and J dropped 1 base, with 11 bases sitting between them. The germline CDR1 and CDR2 sequences are MNHEY and SVGAGI. This CDR3 contains 15 residues. CDR3 coding DNA: TGTGCCAGCAGTTACGACTTCGGGGGGAACACTGAAGCTTTCTTT. Translating gives CASSYDFGGNTEAFF.

This clone has just one count. The chain is built from TRBV7-9 and TRBJ2-7; D remains unclear. V lost 4 bases, J lost 5 bases, and 12 bases lay in between. CDR1 is SEHNR, CDR2 FQNEAQ, per germline (reference sequence). This CDR3 spans 13 amino acids. The CDR3 sequence: CASSSRPGHEQYF. For the CDR3, the DNA is TGTGCCAGCAGCTCACGACCCGGCCACGAGCAGTACTTC. The variable domain in full, with the rest retrieved from reference TRBV7-9 and TRBJ2-7, is DTGVSQNPRHKITKRGQNVTFRCDPISEHNRLYWYRQTLGQGPEFLTYFQNEAQLEKSRLLSDRFSAERPKGSFSTLEIQRTEQGDSAMYLCASSSRPGHEQYFGPGTRLTVT.

This rearrangement joins TRBV14 to TRBJ2-1; the match to TRBD1 covers 9 bases. V lost 4 bases and J lost 5; bases outside the gene matches: 6. This CDR3 has 15 residues. Germline CDR1 SGHDN, CDR2 FVKESK. The CDR3: CASSLPGTGNNEQFF. The CDR3 DNA reads as TGTGCCAGCAGCCTACCCGGGACAGGGAACAATGAGCAGTTCTTC.

CDR3 sequence (DNA): TGTGCCAGCAGACTTGACAGGAACTATGGCTACACCTTC. It is translated as CASRLDRNYGYTF. The J gene is TRBJ1-2, the V gene TRBV6-5; D possibly corresponds to TRBD1 (6 bases). The CDR3 length is 13 residues. V dropped 6 bases and J dropped 2 bases, with 10 bases sitting between them. CDR1 is MNHEY and CDR2 is SVGAGI in the germline V gene.

The V and J genes are TRBV5-1 and TRBJ2-1, with D maybe TRBD2 (6 bases). The CDR3 sequence is 15 residues long. V shed 0 bases and J shed 3 bases, with 10 bases lying between them. The germline CDR1 and CDR2 sequences are SGHRS and YFSETQ. This CDR3 reads CASSLAGSGYNEQFF. In DNA form, the CDR3 reads TGCGCCAGCAGCTTGGCTGGTAGCGGCTACAATGAGCAGTTCTTC.

The chain carries TRBV9 and TRBJ1-3; 7 nucleotides line up with TRBD1. J gave up 4 bases and V 2 bases, and 15 bases lay outside the gene matches. The CDR3 spans 18 residues. In germline, CDR1 is SGDLS, CDR2 YYNGEE. The DNA for the CDR3 is TGTGCCAGCAGCGTCGGAAACAGGGGTGCCTATTACGGAAACACCATATATTTT. Its translation is CASSVGNRGAYYGNTIYF.

This rearrangement joins TRBV7-3 to TRBJ1-6; TRBD1 aligns across 8 bases. Germline CDR1 reads SGHTA; CDR2 reads FQGTGA. The J segment lost 5 bases and the V segment lost 6 bases, leaving 6 bases of the junction unmatched. This CDR3 has 15 amino acids. The CDR3: CASSLDRAHNSPLHF. CDR3 coding DNA: TGTGCCAGCAGTTTGGACAGGGCCCATAATTCACCCCTCCACTTT.

This clone is a singleton in its sample. This chain uses TRBV7-9 with TRBJ2-2, with D unclear. Germline loops: CDR1 SEHNR, CDR2 FQNEAQ (reference sequence). The length of the CDR3 is 13 residues. With 2 bases removed from V and 5 bases from J, the gap between germline ends came to 6 bases. CDR3 nucleotide sequence: TGTGCCAGCAGCTTAACGACTACCGGGGAGCTGTTTTTT. Encoded protein: CASSLTTTGELFF.

This chain links TRBV19 with TRBJ2-7; the D gene could be TRBD1 or TRBD2 (5 bases each). This CDR3 is 16 amino acids long. V lost 1 base and J lost 2, with 15 bases in between. Germline loops: CDR1 LNHDA, CDR2 SQIVND (reference sequence). The CDR3 protein is CASSIVYGDPTYEQYF. DNA for the CDR3: TGTGCCAGTAGTATAGTATACGGGGACCCAACCTACGAGCAGTACTTC.

V gene TRBV2 combines with J gene TRBJ1-3; D may be TRBD1 (5 bases). The V end was cut by 5 bases, the J end by 4 bases, with 12 bases between. The CDR3 totals 14 residues. Germline loops: CDR1 SNHLY, CDR2 FYNNEI. CDR3 amino acids: CASSPGHLGNTIYF. In nucleotides, the CDR3 is TGTGCCAGCAGTCCTGGACACTTAGGAAACACCATATATTTT.

V usage is TRBV7-2 and J usage is TRBJ2-3; 7 bases are a match to TRBD2. Trimming removed 2 bases from V and 4 bases from J; junction bases left unmatched: 6. Germline assignment: CDR1 SGHTA and CDR2 FQGNSA. CDR3 length equals 15 residues. As DNA, the CDR3 is TGTGCCAGCAGCTTAAGACTAGCCACACCAGATACGCAGTATTTT. Translation gives CASSLRLATPDTQYF.

This clone was seen only once. This chain uses TRBV14 with TRBJ2-7; no reliable D call. There are 12 residues in the CDR3. CDR1 is SGHDN, CDR2 FVKESK, per germline. Trimming stripped 4 bases from V and 5 bases from J, with 9 bases between. For the CDR3, the DNA is TGTGCCAGCAGCCGACAAGGGCACGAGCAGTACTTC. It yields the protein CASSRQGHEQYF.

The chain links TRBV5-1 to TRBJ2-5, with no clear D. The CDR3 has 11 amino acids. Trimming cost V 2 bases and J 4 bases, with 3 bases left between them. Per germline, CDR1 SGHRS and CDR2 YFSETQ. In DNA form, the CDR3 reads TGCGCCAGCAGCTTTGGAGAGACCCAGTACTTC. As protein: CASSFGETQYF.

The genes are TRBV4-2 and TRBJ2-7, with D possibly called TRBD1 or TRBD2 (5 bases each). Germline-derived CDR1 and CDR2 are LGHNA and YNFKEQ. The CDR3 spans 11 residues. V was shortened by 9 bases and J by 2 bases, with 8 bases between the two germline ends. CDR3 protein: CARLGAYEQYF. As DNA, the CDR3 is TGTGCCAGGTTGGGGGCCTACGAGCAGTACTTC.

The rearrangement uses TRBV24-1 and TRBJ2-5; the D is unclear. This CDR3 has 13 amino acids. The V end was cut by 3 bases, the J end by 4 bases, with 8 bases between. The V gene's germline CDR1 is KGHDR and CDR2 SFDVKD. The CDR3 sequence is CATSDERTETQYF. As DNA, the CDR3 is TGTGCCACCAGTGATGAGAGGACAGAGACCCAGTACTTC.

The rearrangement uses TRBV10-3 and TRBJ1-4; D unresolved. CDR3 length: 14 residues. Germline V gene sequence: CDR1 ENHRY, CDR2 SYGVKD. V shed 7 bases and J shed 8 bases, with 17 bases lying between them. The CDR3 sequence: CAIKSGPRGEKLFF. Here the CDR3 DNA reads TGTGCCATCAAATCCGGGCCTCGAGGAGAAAAACTGTTTTTT.

The chain links TRBV24-1 to TRBJ1-5, with 11 positions matching TRBD1. With V trimmed by 3 bases and J by 5 bases, 5 bases remained unmatched. Germline CDR1 and CDR2: KGHDR and SFDVKD. This CDR3 has 16 amino acids. CDR3 nucleotide sequence: TGTGCCACCAGTGATACCCGGACAGGGGGCGATCAGCCCCAGCATTTT. This translates into CATSDTRTGGDQPQHF.

The chain carries TRBV19 and TRBJ1-2; D unclear. The CDR3 has 14 residues. Germline CDR1 reads LNHDA; CDR2 reads SQIVND (reference sequence). Trimming removed 2 bases from V and 1 base from J, with 8 bases in between. CDR3 DNA sequence: TGTGCCAGTAGTATACAAGGGATTAACTATGGCTACACCTTC. This translates into CASSIQGINYGYTF.

The chain uses TRBV7-9 and TRBJ1-3; 8 bases match TRBD1. Germline trimming cut 4 bases from V and 1 base from J; bases unmatched to any gene: 3. This CDR3 has 15 residues. Looked up from germline, CDR1 is SEHNR and CDR2 is FQNEAQ (reference sequence). CDR3 sequence: CASSSDRESGNTIYF. CDR3 nucleotide sequence: TGTGCCAGCAGCTCGGACAGGGAATCTGGAAACACCATATATTTT. Combining the CDR3 with reference TRBV7-9 and TRBJ1-3 gives the whole variable domain DTGVSQNPRHKITKRGQNVTFRCDPISEHNRLYWYRQTLGQGPEFLTYFQNEAQLEKSRLLSDRFSAERPKGSFSTLEIQRTEQGDSAMYLCASSSDRESGNTIYFGEGSWLTVV.

The chain has TRBV5-5 and TRBJ2-7; 7 bases agree with TRBD2. The germline CDR1 and CDR2 sequences are SGHKS and YYEKEE (reference sequence). The CDR3 spans 15 residues. Trimming at V came to 0 bases and at J to 0 bases, leaving 3 bases not matched to a gene. The CDR3 sequence: CASSLAGGFSYEQYF. The CDR3 DNA sequence: TGTGCCAGCAGCTTGGCCGGGGGGTTCTCCTACGAGCAGTACTTC.

V gene TRBV4-1 combines with J gene TRBJ2-7, with 12 bases lining up with TRBD2. Germline CDR1 is MGHRA and CDR2 is YSYEKL. V lost 1 base, J lost 3 bases, and 1 base stayed unmatched. The CDR3 sequence is 15 residues long. CDR3 DNA sequence: TGCGCCAGCAGCCAAGGGACTAGCGGGGTCTACGAGCAGTACTTC. Protein: CASSQGTSGVYEQYF.

V is TRBV28 and J is TRBJ1-2; D perhaps matches TRBD1 (5 bases). V lost 2 bases, J lost 8 bases, and 12 bases lay in between. The germline gives CDR1 MDHEN, CDR2 SYDVKM. This CDR3 has 13 residues. The CDR3, as DNA: TGTGCCAGCAGTTTAGACAGCCCCAAGGGCTACACCTTC. Translation: CASSLDSPKGYTF.

Only a few counts were recorded for this clone. V gene TRBV9 combines with J gene TRBJ2-1, with D unclear. This CDR3 is built from 14 residues. Germline V gene sequence: CDR1 SGDLS, CDR2 YYNGEE. Trimming took 0 bases from V and 2 from J, leaving 6 bases between them. The CDR3 here is CASSVGTTYNEQFF. CDR3 coding DNA: TGTGCCAGCAGCGTAGGGACGACCTACAATGAGCAGTTCTTC. The full variable domain, completed using reference TRBV9 and TRBJ2-1, is DSGVTQTPKHLITATGQRVTLRCSPRSGDLSVYWYQQSLDQGLQFLIQYYNGEERAKGNILERFSAQQFPDLHSELNLSSLELGDSALYFCASSVGTTYNEQFFGPGTRLTVL.

The CDR3 here is CSVEVRGDVNTDTQYF. The CDR3 DNA reads as TGCAGCGTTGAAGTACGGGGGGATGTGAACACAGATACGCAGTATTTT. The chain is built from TRBV29-1 and TRBJ2-3; 7 nucleotides agree with TRBD2. The V and J ends lost 1 base and 2 bases, in that order; junction bases with no gene match: 9. The CDR3 length is 16 residues. The germline gives CDR1 SQVTM, CDR2 ANQGSEA.

Only one count was recorded for this clone. The chain combines TRBV7-9 with TRBJ1-3; D possibly corresponds to TRBD1 (5 bases). The V gene's germline CDR1 is SEHNR and CDR2 FQNEAQ (reference sequence). V was shortened by 5 bases and J by 0 bases, with 8 bases between the two germline ends. The CDR3 runs 14 residues. This chain's CDR3 is CASSRDGSGNTIYF. The CDR3 DNA is TGTGCCAGCAGCCGGGACGGCTCTGGAAACACCATATATTTT.

The V and J genes are TRBV15 and TRBJ1-5; 8 bases line up with TRBD1. The CDR3 has 16 residues. The J segment lost 6 bases and the V segment lost 3 bases, leaving 10 bases of the junction unmatched. Germline V lookup: CDR1 LNHNV, CDR2 YYDKDF (reference sequence). The CDR3 nucleotides are TGTGCCACCAGCAGCGCCGACCCAGGGGGCGGTCAGCCCCAGCATTTT. Amino acid sequence: CATSSADPGGGQPQHF.

This clone was detected once. The chain recombines TRBV5-5 with TRBJ2-3, with 9 bases matching TRBD1. The germline V gene encodes CDR1 SGHKS and CDR2 YYEKEE (reference sequence). The CDR3 loop spans 14 amino acids. The trim removed 2 bases at V and 5 bases at J, leaving 3 bases unmatched. CDR3 region: CASSLDRGGDTQYF. The DNA of the CDR3 is TGTGCCAGCAGCTTAGACAGGGGGGGAGATACGCAGTATTTT.

J is TRBJ1-3 and V is TRBV28; no definite D call. The germline CDR1 and CDR2 sequences are MDHEN and SYDVKM. The V end lost 1 base, the J end lost 0 bases, and 7 bases lay between the germline ends. This CDR3 comprises 15 residues. The CDR3 sequence: CASSLSGSSGNTIYF. In nucleotides, the CDR3 is TGTGCCAGCAGTTTATCAGGCAGCTCTGGAAACACCATATATTTT.

This clone appeared a few times. CDR3 sequence reads: CASSSQTRQGGEKLFF. DNA for the CDR3: TGTGCCAGCAGTTCCCAAACCCGACAGGGAGGTGAAAAACTGTTTTTT. V and J are TRBV6-5 and TRBJ1-4; 7 bases fit TRBD1. The germline CDR1 and CDR2 sequences are MNHEY and SVGAGI. The CDR3 runs to 16 residues. J lost 7 bases, V lost 4 bases, and 12 bases had no gene match.

V is TRBV4-2 and J is TRBJ1-1; weak D call: TRBD1 (5 bases). CDR3 size: 15 residues. Trimming cost V 0 bases and J 8 bases, with 16 bases left between them. Germline values: CDR1 LGHNA, CDR2 YNFKEQ. The DNA of the CDR3 is TGTGCCAGCAGCCAAGATAACCAGGGCGGCGAAGAAGCTTTCTTT. Its translation: CASSQDNQGGEEAFF.